Each of the 26 T cell receptor beta chains below was sequenced from the same sample in a study of CD4 T cells in relation to SARS-CoV-2 and coronaviruses. The protocol was immunoSEQ multiplex PCR, while the TCRdb copy is restricted to in-frame clones and leaves out a portion. The data contain about 68,000 clones, roughly 93% of them singletons. Unexposed donor CD4+ T cells date from 2011-2018, before the COVID-19 pandemic. Material for sequencing was naive CD4+ T cells from PBMCs. Specified subset: naive CD4+ T cells isolated by negative enrichment. Receptor source: a human donor in good health.

CDR3 sequence: CASSELGTLTGANVLTF. DNA for the CDR3: TGTGCCAGCAGTGAATTAGGAACACTCACTGGGGCCAACGTCCTGACTTTC. This chain uses TRBV25-1 with TRBJ2-6; D is unresolved. Germline CDR1 reads MGHDK; CDR2 reads SYGVNS. This CDR3 is 17 amino acids long. V shed 1 base and J shed 2 bases, with 12 bases lying between them.

This rearrangement joins TRBV4-1 to TRBJ1-4; 7 bases fit TRBD1. The CDR3 length is 16 residues. V lost 6 bases, J lost 8 bases, and 15 bases stayed unmatched. CDR1 and CDR2 (germline): MGHRA, YSYEKL. The CDR3 coding sequence is TGCGCCAGCAGACAATTTGAGAGGGGGCGAAGGGAAAAACTGTTTTTT. This gives the protein CASRQFERGRREKLFF.

The rearrangement links TRBV6-5 to TRBJ2-5; a possible D gene is TRBD1 (6 bases). The CDR3 covers 16 residues. Trimming left V 1 base short and J 0 bases short, with 12 bases between. Germline V gene sequence: CDR1 MNHEY, CDR2 SVGAGI. The CDR3 is CASSYYSGTYQETQYF. Here the CDR3 DNA reads TGTGCCAGCAGTTACTATTCCGGGACATACCAAGAGACCCAGTACTTC.

The chain couples TRBV28 to TRBJ1-2; no clear D. This CDR3 has 14 residues. CDR1 is MDHEN, CDR2 SYDVKM, per germline. V was cut by 2 bases and J by 2 bases, with 9 bases left in between. CDR3 nucleotides: TGTGCCAGCAGTTTAGGAGGCTCGAACTATGGCTACACCTTC. Amino acids: CASSLGGSNYGYTF.

The chain recombines TRBV5-4 with TRBJ2-7, with 13 nucleotides matching TRBD2. The CDR3 extends over 16 amino acids. Germline V gene sequence: CDR1 SGHNT, CDR2 YYREEE (reference sequence). V lost 4 bases and J lost 3; bases outside the gene matches: 7. DNA for the CDR3: TGTGCCAGCAGCCCAGGAGGACTAGCGGGAGACTACGAGCAGTACTTC. Its translation is CASSPGGLAGDYEQYF.

CDR3 nucleotides: TGTGCCAGCAGTTATTGGAAGGCGCCGAACACCGGGGAGCTGTTTTTT. This translates into CASSYWKAPNTGELFF. The chain links TRBV6-5 to TRBJ2-2; no clear D. CDR1 is MNHEY, CDR2 SVGAGI, per germline. V was trimmed by 3 bases and J by 0 bases, leaving 11 bases between them. The CDR3 has 16 amino acids.

The chain couples TRBV7-2 to TRBJ2-3; either TRBD1 or TRBD2 may fit D (5 bases each). From germline, CDR1 is SGHTA and CDR2 FQGNSA. CDR3 length equals 16 residues. V lost 1 base to trimming and J lost 0 bases, with 11 bases between them. The CDR3 region is CASSLGGYRSTDTQYF. DNA of the CDR3: TGTGCCAGCAGCTTAGGGGGGTACCGGAGCACAGATACGCAGTATTTT.

This rearrangement joins TRBV12-3 or TRBV12-4 to TRBJ2-2; the D is unclear. V shed 5 bases and J shed 4 bases, with 8 bases lying between them. The CDR3 extends over 13 amino acids. CDR3 sequence: CASSPPVTGELFF. The CDR3 DNA reads TGTGCCAGCAGTCCACCAGTCACCGGGGAGCTGTTTTTT.

The J gene is TRBJ2-3, the V gene TRBV3-1 (or the pseudogene TRBV3-2); tentative D call: TRBD2 (5 bases). The germline V gene has CDR1 LGHDT and CDR2 YNNKEL (reference sequence). Trimming cost V 0 bases and J 8 bases, with 6 bases left between them. This CDR3 contains 12 residues. The CDR3 is CASSQDLATQYF. DNA for the CDR3: TGTGCCAGCAGCCAAGATCTAGCTACGCAGTATTTT.

As regards this clone: Distinct nucleotide sequences in the sample also encode this CDR3. The V gene is TRBV18, the J gene TRBJ2-5; D gene ambiguous. Trimming cost V 3 bases and J 2 bases, with 1 base left between them. Germline CDR1 KGHSH, CDR2 LQKENI. This CDR3 region has 11 residues. The CDR3: CASSPQETQYF. In DNA, the CDR3 is TGTGCCAGCTCACCGCAAGAGACCCAGTACTTC.

The chain is built from TRBV5-6 and TRBJ1-4, with TRBD1 as a possible D gene (5 bases). The CDR3 is 16 amino acids. Trimming took off 1 base at V and 3 bases at J, with 13 bases between the two ends. Germline loops: CDR1 SGHDT, CDR2 YYEEEE. The CDR3 is CASSLWQGVANEKLFF. The CDR3, as DNA: TGTGCCAGCAGCTTGTGGCAGGGTGTGGCTAATGAAAAACTGTTTTTT.

The chain joins TRBV11-3 to TRBJ2-1, with 9 bases fitting TRBD2. Germline CDR1 reads SGHNT; CDR2 reads YENEEA. This CDR3 comprises 15 residues. V shed 1 base and J 4 bases; nucleotides not matched to a gene: 2. CDR3 residues: CASSLGTSEYNEQFF. The CDR3 DNA reads as TGTGCCAGCAGCTTAGGGACTAGCGAGTACAATGAGCAGTTCTTC.

Only one count was recorded for this clone. This chain links TRBV19 with TRBJ2-4; D may be TRBD1 or TRBD2 (5 bases each). The CDR3 contains 13 residues. The V and J ends lost 4 bases and 9 bases respectively, with 13 bases between them. Germline CDR1 LNHDA, CDR2 SQIVND (reference sequence). The CDR3 region has the DNA TGTGCCAGTAGTACCGAGGGGCGGACCATTCAGTACTTC. Amino acid sequence: CASSTEGRTIQYF. The full variable domain, completed using reference TRBV19 and TRBJ2-4, is DGGITQSPKYLFRKEGQNVTLSCEQNLNHDAMYWYRQDPGQGLRLIYYSQIVNDFQKGDIAEGYSVSREKKESFPLTVTSAQKNPTAFYLCASSTEGRTIQYFGAGTRLSVL.

The genes are TRBV7-2 and TRBJ2-2; D not certain. V was pared by 2 bases and J by 2 bases, with 3 bases between. This CDR3 is built from 13 residues. Germline loops: CDR1 SGHTA, CDR2 FQGNSA. CDR3 sequence (DNA): TGTGCCAGCAGCTTACGAAACACCGGGGAGCTGTTTTTT. This codes for CASSLRNTGELFF. The full variable domain, rest sourced from reference TRBV7-2 and TRBJ2-2, is GAGVSQSPSNKVTEKGKDVELRCDPISGHTALYWYRQSLGQGLEFLIYFQGNSAPDKSGLPSDRFSAERTGGSVSTLTIQRTQQEDSAVYLCASSLRNTGELFFGEGSRLTVL.

The V and J genes are TRBV5-1 and TRBJ2-7; TRBD1 matches 7 bases. Germline-derived CDR1 and CDR2 are SGHRS and YFSETQ. V lost 0 bases to trimming and J lost 7 bases; unmatched junction nucleotides: 10. The CDR3 extends over 15 amino acids. The CDR3 coding sequence is TGCGCCAGCAGCTTGGTAAATGGCGGCAGGGGGGAGCAGTACTTC. It translates to CASSLVNGGRGEQYF.

This sequence joins TRBV28 and TRBJ1-2; TRBD1 matches 9 bases. CDR3 size: 12 residues. CDR1 MDHEN and CDR2 SYDVKM come from the germline V gene. The V and J ends lost 6 bases and 8 bases, in that order; junction bases with no gene match: 4. The CDR3 DNA sequence: TGTGCCAGCAGCTACAGGGGGCAAGGCTACACCTTC. Its translation is CASSYRGQGYTF.

This clone came up a few times. This chain joins TRBV10-3 and TRBJ1-2; D not certain. V was shortened by 2 bases and J by 5 bases, with 6 bases between the two germline ends. Per the germline V gene, CDR1 is ENHRY and CDR2 is SYGVKD. This CDR3 spans 12 amino acids. The CDR3 spells CAISETEYGYTF. The CDR3 DNA is TGTGCCATCAGTGAGACAGAGTATGGCTACACCTTC.

Here the CDR3 reads CASSSAATEETQYF. DNA for the CDR3: TGCGCCAGCAGCTCGGCTGCCACTGAAGAGACCCAGTACTTC. The chain employs TRBV5-1 and TRBJ2-5; D not certain. Germline-derived CDR1 and CDR2 are SGHRS and YFSETQ. The CDR3 covers 14 residues. V lost 3 bases, J lost 3 bases, and 12 bases lay in between.

This clone came up a few times. The CDR3 spells CASLWGNTGELFF. DNA for the CDR3: TGTGCCAGTCTATGGGGTAACACCGGGGAGCTGTTTTTT. The chain links TRBV19 to TRBJ2-2, with D hard to call. CDR1 is LNHDA, CDR2 SQIVND, per germline (reference sequence). The CDR3 contains 13 residues. Trimming shortened V by 8 bases and J by 2 bases, and 9 bases separated the two germline ends.

This rearrangement joins TRBV6-5 to TRBJ1-2, with TRBD1 matching over 7 bases. J lost 6 bases, V lost 8 bases, and 3 bases had no gene match. CDR3 size: 11 residues. Germline CDR1 reads MNHEY; CDR2 reads SVGAGI. The CDR3 region has the DNA TGTGCCAGCCGACAGGGAGATGGCTACACCTTC. Its translation: CASRQGDGYTF.

V and J are TRBV11-3 and TRBJ2-2; no definite D call. Trimming stripped 1 base from V and 9 bases from J, with 9 bases between. Germline CDR1 reads SGHNT; CDR2 reads YENEEA. The CDR3 sequence is 13 residues long. The CDR3 bases are TGTGCCAGCAGCTTAGGATCTGACCGGGAGCTGTTTTTT. It translates to CASSLGSDRELFF.

The chain has TRBV18 and TRBJ2-4; 9 nucleotides agree with TRBD1. The germline V gene encodes CDR1 KGHSH and CDR2 LQKENI. V lost 5 bases, J lost 7 bases, and 12 bases stayed unmatched. This CDR3 spans 16 amino acids. Here the CDR3 reads CASSSAGTGTFNIQYF. DNA for the CDR3: TGTGCCAGCTCATCCGCCGGGACAGGGACTTTTAACATTCAGTACTTC.

The rearrangement uses TRBV19 and TRBJ2-1, with 8 bases aligning to TRBD1. CDR1 and CDR2 from the germline V gene are LNHDA and SQIVND (reference sequence). This CDR3 region has 19 residues. With 3 bases clipped from V and 3 bases from J, the junction kept 16 bases outside the gene matches. Written as DNA, the CDR3 is TGTGCCAGTAGTATGACCGTGGGAACCGGGACAGGATACTACAATGAGCAGTTCTTC. This translates into CASSMTVGTGTGYYNEQFF.

The genes are TRBV5-1 and TRBJ1-3; a possible D gene is TRBD1 (5 bases). V gave up 4 bases and J gave up 4 bases, with 12 bases separating them. CDR1 is SGHRS and CDR2 is YFSETQ in the germline V gene. CDR3 length: 14 residues. The CDR3: CASSPRGTGNTIYF. The CDR3 nucleotides read TGCGCCAGCAGCCCCCGAGGGACGGGAAACACCATATATTTT.

A single count supports this clone. The rearrangement joins TRBV27 to TRBJ1-2, with a possible D match to TRBD1 (5 bases). Trimming pared 5 bases from V and 1 base from J, leaving 8 bases between. This CDR3 comprises 13 residues. Germline loops: CDR1 MNHEY, CDR2 SMNVEV (reference sequence). CDR3 region: CASSPGNNYGYTF. The CDR3 bases are TGTGCCAGCAGTCCAGGGAATAACTATGGCTACACCTTC.

The CDR3 loop reads CAISESGRGQETQYF. The CDR3 region has the DNA TGTGCCATCAGTGAGTCGGGACGAGGTCAAGAGACCCAGTACTTC. J is TRBJ2-5 and V is TRBV10-3; D may be TRBD1 or TRBD2 (5 bases each). CDR3 size: 15 residues. From germline, CDR1 is ENHRY and CDR2 SYGVKD. V was trimmed by 0 bases and J by 2 bases, leaving 10 bases between them.